What follows describes a single T cell receptor (beta chain). Antigen: not known. The CDR3 runs to 13 residues. Trimming removed 4 bases from V and 9 bases from J; junction bases left unmatched: 2. From germline, CDR1 is SQVTM and CDR2 ANQGSEA. The data stem from a study of cytotoxic CD8 clonotypes in ibrutinib-treated CLL. Notes on the study in general: Shared public clonotypes were rare, and on treatment they either got smaller or stayed the same.

The repertoire was sequenced with immunoSEQ multiplex PCR; TCRdb's copy has only in-frame clones and lacks some. The sample has about 86,000 clones, 85% to 90% seen once; the top ten hold under 7%. The sequencing used PBMCs, collected before ibrutinib treatment. This sequence originates from a human donor with chronic lymphocytic leukemia. The chain recombines TRBV29-1 with TRBJ2-1, with 14 bases aligning to TRBD2. The CDR3 DNA follows: TGCAGCGTTGTGACTAGCGGGAGGGGTGAGCAGTTCTTC. Translating it yields CSVVTSGRGEQFF.